This section outlines one T cell receptor beta chain sequence together with its context. Its matching antigen is unknown. This sample is part of a study of T-cell memory formation after mild COVID-19. CDR1 is SEHNR and CDR2 is FQNEAQ in the germline V gene (reference sequence). The CDR3 covers 15 residues. The trim removed 5 bases at V and 2 bases at J, leaving 7 bases unmatched. In TCRdb, the 5' RACE reads were re-called with MiXCR into one record per CDR3 protein. Altogether about 560,000 distinct CDR3 sequences are present, 17% being singletons, with the ten largest covering roughly 7.8%. Regarding the study as a whole: Memory cells collected pre-infection included some clones that later responded, suggesting cross-reactive memory joined. Nothing showed for sure that second-wave clones peaking on day 37 were SARS-CoV-2 specific. CD4+ bias marked clones expanding day 15 to 37, unlike balanced contracting clones. Shrinking CD4+ clones resided mostly in CM and EM, and CD8+ ones in EMRA.

This clonotype originated in an adult woman who had mild COVID-19 (a few samples of this study predate the infection). Cell type and time point are not known. Sequenced: PBMCs or a T cell subset sorted from them (not recorded which). The gene calls are TRBV7-9 and TRBJ2-7; 9 bases fit TRBD1. CDR3 residues: CASSRRDRVPYEQYF. The DNA for the CDR3 is TGTGCCAGCAGCCGGAGGGACAGGGTGCCCTACGAGCAGTACTTC.